A selection of T cell receptor beta chains follows, all from one sample in a study of blood T cells in healthy people across ages. TCRdb processed the 5' RACE reads anew with MiXCR; each CDR3 protein has one entry. This table holds 1.5 million to 2 million distinct CDR3 sequences, roughly 30% found once. The sequencing sample was made of blood. The receptors were sampled from a woman aged 25-40 years in good health. The CDR3 runs from the conserved cysteine through the conserved F or W. Fields, in order: CDR3 length, D gene, J gene, clone size, V gene, CDR3 protein, CDR3 DNA. D genes are given only for firm matches. For some rows the clone size is stated as once, few or many, or as a class when expanded; others skip it.

>12|-|TRBJ1-2|-|TRBV15
CATSRGTDGYTF
TGTGCCACCAGCCGTGGGACGGATGGCTACACCTTC
>14|-|TRBJ2-6|many|TRBV12-3/TRBV12-4
CASNLLSGANVLTF
TGTGCCAGCAACCTACTCTCTGGGGCCAACGTCCTGACTTTC
>15|TRBD1|TRBJ2-7|many|TRBV16
CASSRQGQGAVEQYF
TGTGCCAGCAGCCGACAGGGACAGGGGGCGGTCGAGCAGTACTTC
>18|TRBD1|TRBJ2-5|few|TRBV20-1
CSAGMGTGGVREQETQYF
TGCAGTGCCGGAATGGGGACAGGGGGCGTTAGGGAACAAGAGACCCAGTACTTC
>12|-|TRBJ2-5|many|TRBV6-6
CASTGLDGTQYF
TGTGCCAGCACCGGCTTGGACGGGACCCAGTACTTC
>15|-|TRBJ2-2|-|TRBV9
CVSSAGDPLTGELFF
TGTGTCAGCAGCGCCGGGGACCCTCTAACTGGGGAGCTGTTTTTT
>12|-|TRBJ2-7|-|TRBV6-6
CASSPARGEQYF
TGTGCCAGCAGTCCGGCTCGGGGGGAGCAGTACTTC
>14|-|TRBJ1-6|few|TRBV10-3
CAISGRGMDSPLHF
TGTGCCATCAGTGGGAGGGGGATGGATTCACCCCTCCACTTT
>11|-|TRBJ2-1|many|TRBV20-1
CSANKANEQFF
TGCAGTGCGAATAAGGCAAATGAGCAGTTCTTC
>12|-|TRBJ1-2|few|TRBV20-1
CSAGGRNYGYTF
TGCAGTGCTGGAGGACGGAACTATGGCTACACCTTC